What follows describes a single T cell receptor (beta chain). Clones were read by immunoSEQ multiplex PCR, and TCRdb kept only the in-frame ones, dropping some. The profile shows about 260,000 clones, roughly 86% of them singletons. This entry is derived from a study of blood T cell repertoires in COVID-19. Study summary: T cells, B-cell-depleted T cells, or PBMCs provided the cDNA or gDNA that served as material.

The specimen was peripheral blood. This clonotype was sampled from a woman aged 50 to 60 with acute or convalescent COVID-19.

CDR3: CASSLGARQGYTF. The CDR3 region has the DNA TGTGCCAGTAGCCTGGGGGCACGTCAAGGCTACACCTTC. The chain couples TRBV19 to TRBJ1-2; tentative D call: TRBD1 (6 bases). Germline loops: CDR1 LNHDA, CDR2 SQIVND (reference sequence). The CDR3 has 13 amino acids. V was cut by 6 bases and J by 8 bases, with 16 bases left in between. Based on the CDR3 plus reference TRBV19 and TRBJ1-2, the full variable domain is DGGITQSPKYLFRKEGQNVTLSCEQNLNHDAMYWYRQDPGQGLRLIYYSQIVNDFQKGDIAEGYSVSREKKESFPLTVTSAQKNPTAFYLCASSLGARQGYTFGSGTRLTVV.